The rows below give T cell receptor beta chains drawn from one sample of a study of response to subunit inactivated influenza vaccine. TCRdb itself ran the RT-PCR reads through MiXCR, one entry per CDR3 protein. The profile shows more than 150,000 distinct CDR3 sequences, about 11% of them singletons. The specimen comprised CD8+ T cells sorted from PBMCs, sampled less than 30 months after vaccination. These TCRs come from a man in his fifties or sixties who received an inactivated influenza vaccine. CDR3s include the opening cysteine and the closing phenylalanine or tryptophan. The order of the fields is D gene, V gene, J gene, clone size, CDR3 protein, CDR3 DNA. A D gene is named only where the DNA matches it firmly. Size values are once, few and many counts, or a class for expanded clones, and some rows have none.

d_call: -; v_call: TRBV5-1; j_call: TRBJ2-5; clone_size: -; cdr3_aa: CASSLSSVYYQETQYF; cdr3_nt: TGCGCCAGCAGCCTGTCTAGCGTCTATTACCAAGAGACCCAGTACTTC
d_call: TRBD1; v_call: TRBV29-1; j_call: TRBJ2-7; clone_size: few; cdr3_aa: CSIRTGSSYEQYF; cdr3_nt: TGCAGCATAAGGACAGGGAGCTCCTACGAGCAGTACTTC
d_call: TRBD2; v_call: TRBV6-5; j_call: TRBJ2-1; clone_size: few; cdr3_aa: CASSYSRVSGSLSYNEQFF; cdr3_nt: TGTGCCAGCAGTTACTCCCGGGTCAGCGGGAGTTTATCCTACAATGAGCAGTTCTTC
d_call: TRBD1; v_call: TRBV19; j_call: TRBJ2-1; clone_size: -; cdr3_aa: CASSPGTGWAHNEQFF; cdr3_nt: TGTGCCAGTAGCCCAGGGACAGGGTGGGCTCACAATGAGCAGTTCTTC
d_call: -; v_call: TRBV7-2; j_call: TRBJ2-1; clone_size: many; cdr3_aa: CASSLVLGWRNEQFF; cdr3_nt: TGTGCCAGCAGCTTAGTTTTGGGCTGGAGGAATGAGCAGTTCTTC
d_call: -; v_call: TRBV12-3/TRBV12-4; j_call: TRBJ2-3; clone_size: -; cdr3_aa: CASIGIDTQYF; cdr3_nt: TGTGCCAGCATAGGCATTGATACGCAGTATTTT
d_call: TRBD1; v_call: TRBV7-9; j_call: TRBJ2-1; clone_size: few; cdr3_aa: CASSLGTGINEQFF; cdr3_nt: TGTGCCAGCAGCTTAGGGACAGGGATCAATGAGCAGTTCTTC
d_call: TRBD1; v_call: TRBV5-5; j_call: TRBJ1-1; clone_size: few; cdr3_aa: CASSTNARTGGMNTEAFF; cdr3_nt: TGTGCCAGCAGCACCAATGCCCGGACAGGGGGGATGAACACTGAAGCTTTCTTT
d_call: TRBD2; v_call: TRBV9; j_call: TRBJ2-7; clone_size: -; cdr3_aa: CASSRRAGEGYEQYF; cdr3_nt: TGTGCCAGCAGTCGGAGAGCGGGAGAGGGCTACGAGCAGTACTTC
d_call: -; v_call: TRBV11-3; j_call: TRBJ2-1; clone_size: -; cdr3_aa: CASSLRGRRDEQFF; cdr3_nt: TGTGCCAGCAGCTTACGGGGGCGCAGGGATGAGCAGTTCTTC
d_call: -; v_call: TRBV7-9; j_call: TRBJ2-5; clone_size: many; cdr3_aa: CASSLVLGQETQYF; cdr3_nt: TGTGCCAGCAGCTTAGTGTTGGGGCAAGAGACCCAGTACTTC
d_call: -; v_call: TRBV4-3; j_call: TRBJ2-1; clone_size: few; cdr3_aa: CASSDGTATYNEQFF; cdr3_nt: TGCGCCAGCAGCGACGGGACGGCCACCTACAATGAGCAGTTCTTC
d_call: -; v_call: TRBV4-2; j_call: TRBJ1-5; clone_size: -; cdr3_aa: CASSQEGVGGDQPQHF; cdr3_nt: TGTGCCAGCAGCCAAGAGGGGGTTGGGGGGGATCAGCCCCAGCATTTT
d_call: TRBD1; v_call: TRBV20-1; j_call: TRBJ1-5; clone_size: few; cdr3_aa: CSAWTGSSNQPQHF; cdr3_nt: TGCAGTGCTTGGACAGGGTCTAGCAATCAGCCCCAGCATTTT
d_call: TRBD1; v_call: TRBV28; j_call: TRBJ1-5; clone_size: -; cdr3_aa: CASSRDREGQPQHF; cdr3_nt: TGTGCCAGCAGTCGGGACAGGGAGGGACAGCCCCAGCATTTT
d_call: TRBD2; v_call: TRBV10-3; j_call: TRBJ2-1; clone_size: few; cdr3_aa: CAIRDSGSNNEQFF; cdr3_nt: TGTGCCATCAGGGATAGCGGGAGCAACAATGAGCAGTTCTTC
d_call: -; v_call: TRBV5-6; j_call: TRBJ2-7; clone_size: few; cdr3_aa: CASSVGGHEQYF; cdr3_nt: TGTGCCAGCAGCGTCGGGGGACACGAGCAGTACTTC
d_call: TRBD1; v_call: TRBV5-1; j_call: TRBJ1-2; clone_size: few; cdr3_aa: CASSLGPTGEEGYTF; cdr3_nt: TGCGCCAGCAGCTTGGGCCCCACAGGGGAGGAAGGCTACACCTTC
d_call: -; v_call: TRBV12-3/TRBV12-4; j_call: TRBJ1-5; clone_size: many; cdr3_aa: CASSFWGQPQHF; cdr3_nt: TGTGCCAGCAGTTTTTGGGGCCAGCCCCAGCATTTT
d_call: TRBD2; v_call: TRBV11-2; j_call: TRBJ2-1; clone_size: few; cdr3_aa: CASSLVTLAGYNEQFF; cdr3_nt: TGTGCCAGCAGCTTAGTAACCCTAGCGGGTTACAATGAGCAGTTCTTC
d_call: TRBD1; v_call: TRBV9; j_call: TRBJ1-1; clone_size: many; cdr3_aa: CASSADRGLNTEAFF; cdr3_nt: TGTGCCAGCAGCGCGGACAGGGGGCTCAACACTGAAGCTTTCTTT
d_call: -; v_call: TRBV28; j_call: TRBJ2-5; clone_size: many; cdr3_aa: CASRGVEVLDRETQYF; cdr3_nt: TGTGCCAGCAGAGGAGTGGAGGTCCTCGATCGAGAGACCCAGTACTTC
d_call: -; v_call: TRBV7-9; j_call: TRBJ2-3; clone_size: few; cdr3_aa: CASSTGSWGTDTQYF; cdr3_nt: TGTGCCAGCAGTACCGGCAGCTGGGGAACAGATACGCAGTATTTT
d_call: -; v_call: TRBV4-3; j_call: TRBJ1-1; clone_size: -; cdr3_aa: CASSQDRTGTEAFF; cdr3_nt: TGCGCCAGCAGCCAAGATAGGACGGGGACTGAAGCTTTCTTT
d_call: TRBD1; v_call: TRBV6-2/TRBV6-3; j_call: TRBJ2-7; clone_size: -; cdr3_aa: CASGTTGVEQYF; cdr3_nt: TGTGCCAGCGGAACCACAGGGGTCGAGCAGTACTTC
d_call: -; v_call: TRBV6-5; j_call: TRBJ2-7; clone_size: few; cdr3_aa: CASSYSTAQAYEQYF; cdr3_nt: TGTGCCAGCAGTTACTCGACTGCGCAAGCCTACGAGCAGTACTTC
d_call: TRBD2; v_call: TRBV19; j_call: TRBJ2-7; clone_size: few; cdr3_aa: CASSIASGSEQYF; cdr3_nt: TGTGCCAGTAGTATAGCTAGCGGGAGCGAGCAGTACTTC
d_call: -; v_call: TRBV7-8; j_call: TRBJ2-1; clone_size: -; cdr3_aa: CASSLLALSYNEQFF; cdr3_nt: TGTGCCAGCAGTCTACTCGCGTTGTCCTACAATGAGCAGTTCTTC
d_call: TRBD1; v_call: TRBV28; j_call: TRBJ2-7; clone_size: few; cdr3_aa: CASSMTGEVHEQYF; cdr3_nt: TGTGCCAGCAGTATGACAGGGGAGGTGCACGAGCAGTACTTC
d_call: TRBD2; v_call: TRBV9; j_call: TRBJ2-7; clone_size: few; cdr3_aa: CASSVVGGRGNYEQYF; cdr3_nt: TGTGCCAGCAGCGTAGTTGGCGGGAGGGGGAACTACGAGCAGTACTTC
d_call: -; v_call: TRBV6-1; j_call: TRBJ2-7; clone_size: few; cdr3_aa: CASRDEGVSSYEQYF; cdr3_nt: TGTGCCAGCAGGGATGAAGGGGTAAGCTCCTACGAGCAGTACTTC
d_call: -; v_call: TRBV28; j_call: TRBJ1-3; clone_size: few; cdr3_aa: CASSPPGSNSGNTIYF; cdr3_nt: TGTGCCAGCAGTCCCCCGGGGTCCAACTCTGGAAACACCATATATTTT
d_call: TRBD1; v_call: TRBV9; j_call: TRBJ2-1; clone_size: -; cdr3_aa: CASSLNRGPHNEQFF; cdr3_nt: TGTGCCAGCAGCTTAAACAGGGGTCCCCACAATGAGCAGTTCTTC
d_call: -; v_call: TRBV27; j_call: TRBJ2-3; clone_size: -; cdr3_aa: CASSLLHTDTQYF; cdr3_nt: TGTGCCAGCAGTTTACTTCACACAGATACGCAGTATTTT
d_call: TRBD1; v_call: TRBV12-3/TRBV12-4; j_call: TRBJ2-7; clone_size: few; cdr3_aa: CASSFAGGSYEQYF; cdr3_nt: TGTGCCAGCAGTTTCGCAGGGGGCTCCTACGAGCAGTACTTC
d_call: -; v_call: TRBV10-3; j_call: TRBJ2-5; clone_size: -; cdr3_aa: CAIGSQVDQETQYF; cdr3_nt: TGTGCCATCGGAAGTCAGGTGGACCAAGAGACCCAGTACTTC
d_call: -; v_call: TRBV4-3; j_call: TRBJ1-3; clone_size: few; cdr3_aa: CASSQAAGIDILYF; cdr3_nt: TGCGCCAGCAGCCAAGCGGCAGGGATCGATATCCTATATTTT
d_call: -; v_call: TRBV7-9; j_call: TRBJ2-5; clone_size: few; cdr3_aa: CASSSRDGYQETQYF; cdr3_nt: TGTGCCAGCAGCTCCCGGGACGGCTACCAAGAGACCCAGTACTTC
d_call: -; v_call: TRBV4-3; j_call: TRBJ2-1; clone_size: few; cdr3_aa: CASSQTVGNEQFF; cdr3_nt: TGCGCCAGCAGCCAGACAGTGGGCAATGAGCAGTTCTTC
d_call: -; v_call: TRBV12-3/TRBV12-4; j_call: TRBJ2-1; clone_size: -; cdr3_aa: CASSPGTLLEQFF; cdr3_nt: TGTGCCAGCAGTCCTGGGACTCTTCTTGAGCAGTTCTTC
d_call: -; v_call: TRBV5-1; j_call: TRBJ2-1; clone_size: few; cdr3_aa: CASSPEGTQQFF; cdr3_nt: TGCGCCAGCAGCCCGGAGGGGACCCAGCAGTTCTTC
d_call: -; v_call: TRBV29-1; j_call: TRBJ2-6; clone_size: -; cdr3_aa: CSVWAGRGIAGANVLTF; cdr3_nt: TGCAGCGTTTGGGCTGGCCGCGGGATAGCTGGGGCCAACGTCCTGACTTTC
d_call: TRBD1; v_call: TRBV5-1; j_call: TRBJ1-1; clone_size: -; cdr3_aa: CASSSWDRGTEAFF; cdr3_nt: TGCGCCAGCAGCTCCTGGGACAGGGGTACTGAAGCTTTCTTT
d_call: TRBD1; v_call: TRBV12-3/TRBV12-4; j_call: TRBJ1-1; clone_size: -; cdr3_aa: CASIAGTGGAGGAFF; cdr3_nt: TGTGCCAGCATCGCCGGGACAGGGGGCGCGGGGGGAGCTTTCTTT
d_call: -; v_call: TRBV7-9; j_call: TRBJ2-1; clone_size: -; cdr3_aa: CASSWGQNEQFF; cdr3_nt: TGTGCCAGCAGCTGGGGACAAAATGAGCAGTTCTTC
d_call: -; v_call: TRBV10-2; j_call: TRBJ2-1; clone_size: -; cdr3_aa: CASIESLVPRGEQFF; cdr3_nt: TGCGCCAGCATCGAAAGCCTAGTCCCCAGGGGTGAGCAGTTCTTC
d_call: -; v_call: TRBV2; j_call: TRBJ2-7; clone_size: -; cdr3_aa: CASSHTDSYEQYF; cdr3_nt: TGTGCCAGCAGTCATACGGATTCCTACGAGCAGTACTTC
d_call: TRBD2; v_call: TRBV9; j_call: TRBJ2-2; clone_size: once; cdr3_aa: CASSGTSGRATGELFF; cdr3_nt: TGTGCCAGCAGCGGAACTAGCGGGAGGGCCACCGGGGAGCTGTTTTTT
d_call: -; v_call: TRBV7-9; j_call: TRBJ2-1; clone_size: many; cdr3_aa: CASSGLRNEQFF; cdr3_nt: TGTGCCAGCAGCGGCTTGAGGAATGAGCAGTTCTTC
d_call: TRBD1; v_call: TRBV15; j_call: TRBJ2-5; clone_size: -; cdr3_aa: CATSGSTGGLEETQYF; cdr3_nt: TGTGCCACCAGCGGGAGTACAGGGGGCCTTGAAGAGACCCAGTACTTC
d_call: -; v_call: TRBV5-5; j_call: TRBJ1-5; clone_size: few; cdr3_aa: CASSLAGDSNQPQHF; cdr3_nt: TGTGCCAGCAGCTTGGCCGGCGATAGCAATCAGCCCCAGCATTTT
d_call: -; v_call: TRBV4-1; j_call: TRBJ2-1; clone_size: few; cdr3_aa: CASKGTESSYNEQFF; cdr3_nt: TGCGCCAGCAAGGGAACAGAGAGCTCCTACAATGAGCAGTTCTTC
d_call: -; v_call: TRBV7-6; j_call: TRBJ1-2; clone_size: -; cdr3_aa: CASSWGEGYGYTF; cdr3_nt: TGTGCCAGCAGCTGGGGGGAGGGCTATGGCTACACCTTC
d_call: -; v_call: TRBV4-1; j_call: TRBJ2-5; clone_size: few; cdr3_aa: CASSQVHKETQYF; cdr3_nt: TGCGCCAGCAGCCAAGTGCATAAAGAGACCCAGTACTTC
d_call: -; v_call: TRBV29-1; j_call: TRBJ2-3; clone_size: few; cdr3_aa: CSAERGYPDTQYF; cdr3_nt: TGCAGCGCTGAGAGAGGGTATCCAGATACGCAGTATTTT
d_call: -; v_call: TRBV12-3/TRBV12-4; j_call: TRBJ1-1; clone_size: few; cdr3_aa: CASTSGEAYTEAFF; cdr3_nt: TGTGCCAGCACCAGCGGGGAGGCATACACTGAAGCTTTCTTT